This section outlines one T cell receptor (beta chain) sequence together with its context. Its specificity is unknown. The data belong to a study of PD-1 blockade in classical Hodgkin lymphoma. Every one of the patients relapsed after autologous stem cell transplantation (brentuximab vedotin exposure was variable). This table comes from immunoSEQ multiplex PCR, and its TCRdb copy is limited to in-frame clones, with some not included. The sample yields about 94,000 clones, 85% to 90% seen once. Findings and caveats of the study: Individuals initiating nivolumab under 1 year after ASCT were excluded.

The receptor was isolated from a human donor with classical Hodgkin lymphoma. The source was peripheral blood mononuclear cells (PBMCs), collected before the second cycle of nivolumab.

The CDR3 spells CASSLDTYEQYF. CDR3 coding DNA: TGTGCCAGCAGCTTAGACACCTACGAGCAGTACTTC. V and J are TRBV7-2 and TRBJ2-7; D not certain. V was cut by 1 base and J by 2 bases, with 3 bases left in between. The CDR3 spans 12 residues. CDR1 and CDR2 (germline): SGHTA, FQGNSA.